The 29 T cell receptor beta chains listed next were all sequenced from one sample in a study of CD8 T cells in ankylosing spondylitis. Each CDR3 protein gets one entry after TCRdb re-called the 5' RACE reads with MiXCR. The sample holds 250,000 to 350,000 distinct CDR3 sequences, 15% to 20% seen once. Sequenced sample: blood, either unsorted or a sorted T cell fraction (not recorded which). The source is a male donor with ankylosing spondylitis or in good health (not recorded which).

This clonotype appeared a few times. The chain is built from TRBV6-5 and TRBJ1-3; D gene uncertain. V lost 7 bases and J lost 7, with 8 bases in between. CDR3 length equals 11 residues. CDR1 MNHEY and CDR2 SVGAGI come from the germline V gene. The CDR3 DNA reads TGTGCCAGCATGCGGGATAACACCATATATTTT. As protein: CASMRDNTIYF.

CDR3 in amino acids: CASSGQPEGYGYTF. CDR3 bases: TGCGCCAGCAGCGGACAGCCCGAAGGCTATGGCTACACCTTC. This rearrangement joins TRBV5-1 to TRBJ1-2; possible D gene TRBD1, 6 bases. This CDR3 has 14 residues. Per germline, CDR1 SGHRS and CDR2 YFSETQ. The V gene lost 4 bases and the J gene lost 4 bases, with 14 bases spanning the gap.

A few counts support this clonotype. The chain couples TRBV25-1 to TRBJ1-3; a weak D match, TRBD1 (5 bases). Looked up from germline, CDR1 is MGHDK and CDR2 is SYGVNS. The CDR3 consists of 11 residues. Deletions cut 8 bases from V and 4 bases from J, with 6 bases between. The CDR3 spells CASQGGNTIYF. The CDR3 DNA reads TGTGCCAGCCAGGGAGGAAACACCATATATTTT.

V is TRBV15 and J is TRBJ2-2; D call uncertain. The CDR3 extends over 13 amino acids. The V gene lost 4 bases and the J gene lost 8 bases, with 11 bases spanning the gap. Germline V CDR1 and CDR2: LNHNV, YYDKDF (reference sequence). CDR3 region: CATSKEKTGELFF. The DNA of the CDR3 is TGTGCCACCAGCAAAGAAAAGACAGGGGAGCTGTTTTTT. Full variable domain (missing parts from reference TRBV15 and TRBJ2-2): DAMVIQNPRYQVTQFGKPVTLSCSQTLNHNVMYWYQQKSSQAPKLLFHYYDKDFNNEADTPDNFQSRRPNTSFCFLDIRSPGLGDTAMYLCATSKEKTGELFFGEGSRLTVL.

This clonotype was found many times. The rearrangement links TRBV20-1 to TRBJ1-2; 9 bases fit TRBD1. The CDR3 extends over 14 amino acids. The trim removed 3 bases at V and 4 bases at J, leaving 6 bases unmatched. The germline gives CDR1 DFQATT, CDR2 SNEGSKA (reference sequence). This CDR3 reads CSASATGGIYGYTF. The CDR3 bases are TGCAGTGCTAGCGCGACAGGGGGGATCTATGGCTACACCTTC.

The genes are TRBV12-3 or TRBV12-4 and TRBJ1-2; D might be TRBD1 (5 bases). This CDR3 contains 14 residues. Trimming pared 2 bases from V and 6 bases from J, leaving 13 bases between. The chain's CDR3 is CASSLRGGVHGYTF. CDR3 DNA sequence: TGTGCCAGCAGTTTAAGGGGAGGGGTGCATGGCTACACCTTC.

A single count supports this clonotype. The rearrangement joins TRBV10-3 to TRBJ2-7; D not resolved. The CDR3 is 16 residues long. Germline V gene lookup returns CDR1 ENHRY and CDR2 SYGVKD. Between the trimmed V and J ends, which lost 3 bases and 2 bases, there was a span of 17 bases. The CDR3 region has the DNA TGTGCCATCAGTGATCAGGAGACCCCAGCGACCTACGAGCAGTACGTC. This translates into CAISDQETPATYEQYV.

The chain links TRBV18 to TRBJ1-5; TRBD1 agrees at 8 bases. V trimming: 6 bases; J trimming: 2 bases; junction bases outside the gene matches: 6. The CDR3 sequence is 15 residues long. Germline V CDR1 and CDR2: KGHSH, LQKENI. CDR3 in DNA: TGTGCCAGCTCGCAGGGGGCAGGGGGCAATCAGCCCCAGCATTTT. Translated, it gives CASSQGAGGNQPQHF.

The sample holds a few counts of this clonotype. The chain joins TRBV28 to TRBJ2-1; D is unresolved. Trimming removed 5 bases at V and 7 bases at J, with 21 bases between. Germline V CDR1 and CDR2: MDHEN, SYDVKM. The CDR3 contains 16 residues. The CDR3 DNA sequence: TGTGCCAGCAGTCCACACGTCGGAGCCGGTAAGAATGAGCAGTTCTTC. As protein: CASSPHVGAGKNEQFF.

This chain links TRBV10-3 with TRBJ2-3; 8 bases agree with TRBD2. The CDR3 consists of 13 residues. Trimming took 10 bases from V and 5 from J; bases not matched to a gene: 8. Germline-derived CDR1 and CDR2 are ENHRY and SYGVKD. The CDR3 nucleotides read TGTGCCACTGCTGGACTAGCCGGAGATACGCAGTATTTT. It yields the protein CATAGLAGDTQYF.

Note on this clonotype: At one end, the junction sequence differs from germline, possibly due to a read error. The chain joins TRBV12-3 or TRBV12-4 to TRBJ2-1, with unresolved D. The CDR3 loop spans 12 amino acids. The CDR3 nucleotides are TGTGCCGGCAGTTATTCTCTCTACGGGCAGTTCTTC. Its translation is CAGSYSLYGQFF.

The chain couples TRBV11-2 to TRBJ1-1, with TRBD1 as a possible D gene (5 bases). The CDR3 loop spans 14 amino acids. The germline V and J ends were trimmed by 0 bases and 11 bases, with 16 bases remaining between them. Germline V gene sequence: CDR1 SGHAT, CDR2 FQNNGV. In DNA form, the CDR3 reads TGTGCCAGCAGCTTAGATCGTTGGGGCGTCGGGGCTTTCTTT. Amino acids: CASSLDRWGVGAFF.

The J gene is TRBJ2-7, the V gene TRBV14, with D uncertain. V was shortened by 7 bases and J by 7 bases, with 14 bases between the two germline ends. The CDR3 contains 12 residues. CDR1 and CDR2 from the germline V gene are SGHDN and FVKESK. CDR3 DNA sequence: TGTGCCAGCACCCGAGCAAACGGGGAGCAGTACGTC. Its protein product is CASTRANGEQYV.

J is TRBJ2-1 and V is TRBV20-1, with 10 bases fitting TRBD2. After removal of 1 base from V and 2 bases from J, the junction contained 8 bases not matched to a gene. The germline CDR1 and CDR2 sequences are DFQATT and SNEGSKA (reference sequence). The CDR3 has 17 amino acids. The CDR3 spells CSARGLAGVPAYNEQFF. CDR3 bases: TGCAGTGCTAGAGGGCTAGCGGGGGTCCCTGCCTACAATGAGCAGTTCTTC.

This rearrangement joins TRBV12-3 or TRBV12-4 to TRBJ2-5, with a tentative D call TRBD1 (6 bases). CDR3 size: 14 residues. The V end was cut by 6 bases, the J end by 5 bases, with 16 bases between. The CDR3 DNA reads TGTGCCAGCAGACCGAATACAGGGATGGAGACCCAGTACTTC. This translates into CASRPNTGMETQYF.

The chain combines TRBV28 with TRBJ2-1, with TRBD2 as a possible D gene (5 bases). CDR1 and CDR2 (germline): MDHEN, SYDVKM. The CDR3 runs to 17 residues. V was clipped by 5 bases and J by 0 bases, with 17 bases between them. The CDR3 nucleotides read TGTGCCAGCAGTCCCCTCCCTGAGCGGCTCTCCTACAATGAGCAGTTCTTC. Its protein is CASSPLPERLSYNEQFF. Complete variable domain (other parts from reference TRBV28 and TRBJ2-1): DVKVTQSSRYLVKRTGEKVFLECVQDMDHENMFWYRQDPGLGLRLIYFSYDVKMKEKGDIPEGYSVSREKKERFSLILESASTNQTSMYLCASSPLPERLSYNEQFFGPGTRLTVL.

This clonotype appeared a few times. The CDR3 is CASSWERPPGGTQYF. CDR3 nucleotide sequence: TGTGCCAGCAGTTGGGAGAGGCCCCCCGGTGGGACGCAGTATTTT. The V call is TRBV6-2 or TRBV6-3, the J call TRBJ2-3; D might be TRBD2 (5 bases). The CDR3 has 15 amino acids. Germline values: CDR1 MNHEY, CDR2 SVGEGT. The V end lost 4 bases, the J end lost 9 bases, and 20 bases lay between the germline ends.

This clonotype was detected a few times. The CDR3 sequence: CASSRDRVPEAFF. The CDR3, as DNA: TGTGCCAGCAGCAGAGACAGGGTACCTGAAGCTTTCTTT. The genes are TRBV3-1 and TRBJ1-1; 7 bases fit TRBD1. Germline V gives CDR1 LGHDT, CDR2 YNNKEL (reference sequence). This CDR3 spans 13 amino acids. V was clipped by 5 bases and J by 6 bases; unmatched bases: 6. The entire variable domain, with the rest obtained from reference TRBV3-1 and TRBJ1-1, is as follows: DTAVSQTPKYLVTQMGNDKSIKCEQNLGHDTMYWYKQDSKKFLKIMFSYNNKELIINETVPNRFSPKSPDKAHLNLHINSLELGDSAVYFCASSRDRVPEAFFGQGTRLTVV.

This clonotype occurred many times. V gene TRBV12-3 or TRBV12-4 combines with J gene TRBJ1-2, with 10 bases lining up with TRBD1. V lost 5 bases, J lost 6 bases, and 3 bases stayed unmatched. This CDR3 has 13 amino acids. CDR3 DNA: TGTGCCAGCAGTCGACAGGGGGCCGATGGCTACACCTTC. This encodes CASSRQGADGYTF.

This clonotype was counted only a few times. The chain recombines TRBV28 with TRBJ2-3; 11 nucleotides match TRBD2. Germline lookup yields CDR1 MDHEN and CDR2 SYDVKM. V shed 8 bases, J shed 0 bases, and the junction held 4 bases outside the gene matches. The CDR3 is 15 residues long. The CDR3 DNA reads TGTGCCAGCTTCAGGACTAGCGGGAGCACAGATACGCAGTATTTT. Its translation: CASFRTSGSTDTQYF.

This clonotype showed up just a few times. The chain carries TRBV15 and TRBJ2-2; D remains ambiguous. CDR3 size: 16 residues. Germline CDR1 reads LNHNV; CDR2 reads YYDKDF (reference sequence). The germline V and J ends were trimmed by 0 bases and 7 bases, with 15 bases remaining between them. CDR3: CATSRDWSGPGGELFF. The CDR3 DNA sequence: TGTGCCACCAGCAGAGATTGGTCGGGCCCTGGCGGGGAGCTGTTTTTT.

In its sample, this clonotype was seen a few times. The genes are TRBV9 and TRBJ1-3, with TRBD1 as a possible D gene (5 bases). The CDR3 is made up of 13 amino acids. V lost 3 bases and J lost 4, with 8 bases in between. CDR1 is SGDLS and CDR2 is YYNGEE in the germline V gene. Here the CDR3 DNA reads TGTGCCAGCAGCGCTTACAGGGGAAACACCATATATTTT. It translates to CASSAYRGNTIYF.

This clonotype was counted only a few times. The chain recombines TRBV10-2 with TRBJ2-2; 9 nucleotides agree with TRBD1. J lost 1 base, V lost 8 bases, and 8 bases had no gene match. Germline CDR1 is WSHSY and CDR2 is SAAADI. The CDR3 consists of 16 residues. CDR3 DNA: TGCGCCAGCCGTCTTCCGGGACAGGGGAACACCGGGGAGCTGTTTTTT. The encoded protein is CASRLPGQGNTGELFF.

This CDR3 is CASSRPEAGVNEQFF. The CDR3 nucleotides are TGTGCCAGCAGCCGCCCCGAAGCGGGAGTCAATGAGCAGTTCTTC. The chain uses TRBV13 and TRBJ2-1, with 8 bases identical to TRBD2. This CDR3 is 15 amino acids long. Germline-derived CDR1 and CDR2 are PRHDT and FYEKMQ (reference sequence). The ends lost 5 bases at V and 6 bases at J; junction bases unmatched: 9.

The gene calls are TRBV6-1 and TRBJ2-3; D is possibly TRBD2 (5 bases). This CDR3 contains 15 residues. The germline V gene encodes CDR1 MNHNS and CDR2 SASEGT. Trimming removed 6 bases at V and 4 bases at J, with 17 bases between. In DNA form, the CDR3 reads TGTGCCAGCAGGAGGAGGTCTCTGGTTCCAGATACGCAGTATTTT. Translating it yields CASRRRSLVPDTQYF.

The chain combines TRBV5-4 with TRBJ1-2; D perhaps matches TRBD1 (5 bases). Looked up from germline, CDR1 is SGHNT and CDR2 is YYREEE (reference sequence). The CDR3 spans 11 residues. Trimming took 4 bases from V and 8 from J, leaving 9 bases between them. CDR3 DNA sequence: TGTGCCAGCAGCCTACAGGACGGCTACACCTTC. Translation: CASSLQDGYTF.

J is TRBJ2-7 and V is TRBV5-1; perhaps TRBD1 as D (6 bases). Germline-derived CDR1 and CDR2 are SGHRS and YFSETQ. Between the trimmed V and J ends, which lost 4 bases and 0 bases, there was a span of 17 bases. This CDR3 has 16 amino acids. The DNA of the CDR3 is TGCGCCAGCAGCCGGGAACCAGGACAGAGCTCCTACGAGCAGTACGTC. Amino acid sequence: CASSREPGQSSYEQYV.

This chain joins TRBV20-1 and TRBJ2-7, with a weak D call TRBD1 (5 bases). The V gene's germline CDR1 is DFQATT and CDR2 SNEGSKA (reference sequence). CDR3 length: 13 amino acids. The CDR3 nucleotides read TGCATCTGGGGCCAGGCGGCGTCCTACGAGCAGTACGTC. Residues: CIWGQAASYEQYV.

There are a few counts of this clonotype. The CDR3 sequence is CASSQGGQGSDTQYF. The CDR3 DNA follows: TGTGCCAGCAGCCAAGGTGGGCAGGGCTCAGATACGCAGTATTTT. V gene TRBV3-1 combines with J gene TRBJ2-3; tentatively, D is TRBD1 (5 bases). Germline values: CDR1 LGHDT, CDR2 YNNKEL (reference sequence). Trimming removed 1 base at V and 4 bases at J, with 12 bases between. The length of the CDR3 is 15 residues.